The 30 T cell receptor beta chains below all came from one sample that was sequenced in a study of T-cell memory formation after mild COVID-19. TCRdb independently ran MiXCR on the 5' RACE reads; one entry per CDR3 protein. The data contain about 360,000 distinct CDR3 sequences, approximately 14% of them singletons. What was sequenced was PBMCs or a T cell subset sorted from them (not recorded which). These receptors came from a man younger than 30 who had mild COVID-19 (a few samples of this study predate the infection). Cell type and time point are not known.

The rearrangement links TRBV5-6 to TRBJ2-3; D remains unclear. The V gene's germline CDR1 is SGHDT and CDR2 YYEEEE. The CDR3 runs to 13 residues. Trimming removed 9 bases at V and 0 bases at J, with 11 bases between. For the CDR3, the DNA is TGTGCCACGAAAGTGGGTAGCACAGATACGCAGTATTTT. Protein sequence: CATKVGSTDTQYF.

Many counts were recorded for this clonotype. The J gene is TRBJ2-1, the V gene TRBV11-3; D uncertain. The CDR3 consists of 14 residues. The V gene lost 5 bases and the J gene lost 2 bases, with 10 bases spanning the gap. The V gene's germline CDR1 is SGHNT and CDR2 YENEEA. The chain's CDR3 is CASSQRNAYNEQFF. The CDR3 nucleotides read TGTGCCAGCAGCCAACGTAACGCCTACAATGAGCAGTTCTTC.

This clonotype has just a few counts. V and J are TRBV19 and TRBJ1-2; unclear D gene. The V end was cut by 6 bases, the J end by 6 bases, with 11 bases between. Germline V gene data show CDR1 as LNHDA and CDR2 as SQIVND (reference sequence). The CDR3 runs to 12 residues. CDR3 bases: TGTGCCAGTAGGGACCCGGGCCATGGCTACACCTTC. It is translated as CASRDPGHGYTF.

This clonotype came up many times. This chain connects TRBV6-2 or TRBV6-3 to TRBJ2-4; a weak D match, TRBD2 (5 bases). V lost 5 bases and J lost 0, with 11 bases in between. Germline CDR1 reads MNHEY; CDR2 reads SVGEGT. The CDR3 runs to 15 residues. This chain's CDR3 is CASSEDGLAKNIQYF. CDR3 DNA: TGTGCCAGCAGTGAAGACGGACTAGCCAAAAACATTCAGTACTTC.

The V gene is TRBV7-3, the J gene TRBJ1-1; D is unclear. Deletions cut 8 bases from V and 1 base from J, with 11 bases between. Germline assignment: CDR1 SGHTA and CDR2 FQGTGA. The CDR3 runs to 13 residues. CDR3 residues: CASRRQANTEAFF. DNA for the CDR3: TGTGCCAGCCGCCGGCAGGCGAACACTGAAGCTTTCTTT.

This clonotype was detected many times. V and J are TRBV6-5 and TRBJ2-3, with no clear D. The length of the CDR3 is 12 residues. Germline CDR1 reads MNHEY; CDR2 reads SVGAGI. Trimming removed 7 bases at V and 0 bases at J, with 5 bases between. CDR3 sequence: CASKPSTDTQYF. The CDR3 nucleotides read TGTGCCAGCAAACCTAGCACAGATACGCAGTATTTT.

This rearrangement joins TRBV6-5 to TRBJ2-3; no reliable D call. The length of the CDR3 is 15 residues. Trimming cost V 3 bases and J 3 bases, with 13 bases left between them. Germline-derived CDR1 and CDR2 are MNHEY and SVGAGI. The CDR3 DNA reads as TGTGCCAGCAGTTATACTGATAGTGTAACAGATACGCAGTATTTT. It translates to CASSYTDSVTDTQYF.

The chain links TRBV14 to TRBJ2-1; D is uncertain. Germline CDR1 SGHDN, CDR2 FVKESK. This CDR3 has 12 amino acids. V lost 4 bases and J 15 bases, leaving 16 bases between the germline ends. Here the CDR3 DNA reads TGTGCCAGCAGCCCTTCTCAGGAGATGGTGTTCTTC. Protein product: CASSPSQEMVFF.

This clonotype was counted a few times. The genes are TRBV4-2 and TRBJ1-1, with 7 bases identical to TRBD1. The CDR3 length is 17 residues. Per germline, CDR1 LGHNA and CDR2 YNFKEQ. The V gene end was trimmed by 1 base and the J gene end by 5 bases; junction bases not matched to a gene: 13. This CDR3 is CASSQVDSTGRGTEAFF. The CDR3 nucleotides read TGTGCCAGCAGCCAAGTTGATTCGACAGGGAGAGGGACTGAAGCTTTCTTT.

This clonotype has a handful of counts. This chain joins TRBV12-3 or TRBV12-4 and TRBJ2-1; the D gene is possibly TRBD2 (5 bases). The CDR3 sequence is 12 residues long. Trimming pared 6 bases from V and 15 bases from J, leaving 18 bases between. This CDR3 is CASSSDGISRFF. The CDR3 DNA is TGTGCCAGCAGCTCCGACGGGATCTCTCGGTTCTTC.

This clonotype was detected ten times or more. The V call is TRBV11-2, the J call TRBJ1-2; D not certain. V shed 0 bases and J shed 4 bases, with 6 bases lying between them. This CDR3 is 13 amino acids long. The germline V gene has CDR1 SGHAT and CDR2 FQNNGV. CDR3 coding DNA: TGTGCCAGCAGCTTAGACGAGGTCTATGGCTACACCTTC. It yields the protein CASSLDEVYGYTF.

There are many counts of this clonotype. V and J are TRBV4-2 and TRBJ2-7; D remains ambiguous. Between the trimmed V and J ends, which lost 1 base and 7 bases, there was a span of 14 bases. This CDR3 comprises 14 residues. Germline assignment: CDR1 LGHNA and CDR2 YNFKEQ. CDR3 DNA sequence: TGTGCCAGCAGCCAAGCACCGGCTCTGGGTGAGCAGTACTTC. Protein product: CASSQAPALGEQYF.

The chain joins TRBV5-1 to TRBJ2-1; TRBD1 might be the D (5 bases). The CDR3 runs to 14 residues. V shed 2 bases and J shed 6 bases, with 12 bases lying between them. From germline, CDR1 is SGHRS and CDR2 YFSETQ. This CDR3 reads CASSFSTVGNEQFF. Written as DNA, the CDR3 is TGCGCCAGCAGCTTTTCGACAGTGGGCAATGAGCAGTTCTTC. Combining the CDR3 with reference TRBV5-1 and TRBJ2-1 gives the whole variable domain KAGVTQTPRYLIKTRGQQVTLSCSPISGHRSVSWYQQTPGQGLQFLFEYFSETQRNKGNFPGRFSGRQFSNSRSEMNVSTLELGDSALYLCASSFSTVGNEQFFGPGTRLTVL.

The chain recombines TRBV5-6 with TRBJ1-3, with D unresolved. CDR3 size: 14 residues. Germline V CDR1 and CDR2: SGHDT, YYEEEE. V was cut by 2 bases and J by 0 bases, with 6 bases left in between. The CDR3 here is CASSFPLSGNTIYF. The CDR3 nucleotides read TGTGCCAGCAGCTTTCCCCTCTCTGGAAACACCATATATTTT. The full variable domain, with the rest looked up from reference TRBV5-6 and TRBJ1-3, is DAGVTQSPTHLIKTRGQQVTLRCSPKSGHDTVSWYQQALGQGPQFIFQYYEEEERQRGNFPDRFSGHQFPNYSSELNVNALLLGDSALYLCASSFPLSGNTIYFGEGSWLTVV.

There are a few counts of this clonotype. For the CDR3, the DNA is TGTGCCAGCAGCCGGGGGTTGTATAGCAATCAGCCCCAGCATTTT. Protein product: CASSRGLYSNQPQHF. V gene TRBV14 combines with J gene TRBJ1-5; maybe TRBD1 (5 bases). The ends were cut back, 4 bases at V and 0 bases at J, with 10 bases in the middle. The CDR3 has 15 amino acids. Germline values: CDR1 SGHDN, CDR2 FVKESK.

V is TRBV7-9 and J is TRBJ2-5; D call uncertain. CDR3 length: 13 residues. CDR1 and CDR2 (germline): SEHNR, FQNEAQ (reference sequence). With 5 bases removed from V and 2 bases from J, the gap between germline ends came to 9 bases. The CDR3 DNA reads TGTGCCAGCAGCCGAGACACTCAAGAGACCCAGTACTTC. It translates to CASSRDTQETQYF.

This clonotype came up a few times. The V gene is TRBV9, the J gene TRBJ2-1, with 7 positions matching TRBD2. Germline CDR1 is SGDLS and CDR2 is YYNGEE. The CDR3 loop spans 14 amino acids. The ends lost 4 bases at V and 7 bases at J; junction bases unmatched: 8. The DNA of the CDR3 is TGTGCCAGCAGCCCCCGCCAGGGAGGGAATGAGCAGTTCTTC. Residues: CASSPRQGGNEQFF. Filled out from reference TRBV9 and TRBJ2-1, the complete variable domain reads DSGVTQTPKHLITATGQRVTLRCSPRSGDLSVYWYQQSLDQGLQFLIQYYNGEERAKGNILERFSAQQFPDLHSELNLSSLELGDSALYFCASSPRQGGNEQFFGPGTRLTVL.

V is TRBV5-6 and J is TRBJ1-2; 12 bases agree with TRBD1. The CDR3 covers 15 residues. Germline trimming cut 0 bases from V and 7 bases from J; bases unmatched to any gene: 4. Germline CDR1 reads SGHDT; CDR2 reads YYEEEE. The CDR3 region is CASSLVGTGGSGYTF. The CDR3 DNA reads TGTGCCAGCAGCTTGGTTGGGACAGGGGGCTCTGGCTACACCTTC.

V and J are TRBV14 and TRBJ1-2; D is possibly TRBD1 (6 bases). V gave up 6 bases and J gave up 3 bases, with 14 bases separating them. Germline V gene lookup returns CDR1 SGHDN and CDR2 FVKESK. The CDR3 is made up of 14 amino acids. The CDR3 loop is CASSLRDTYYGYTF. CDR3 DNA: TGTGCCAGCAGTCTCCGGGACACCTACTATGGCTACACCTTC.

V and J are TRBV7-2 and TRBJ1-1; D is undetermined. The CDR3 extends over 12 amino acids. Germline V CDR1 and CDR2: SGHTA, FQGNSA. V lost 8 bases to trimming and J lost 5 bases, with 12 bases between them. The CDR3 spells CASSQVHTEAFF. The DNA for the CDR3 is TGTGCCAGCTCGCAGGTTCATACTGAAGCTTTCTTT.

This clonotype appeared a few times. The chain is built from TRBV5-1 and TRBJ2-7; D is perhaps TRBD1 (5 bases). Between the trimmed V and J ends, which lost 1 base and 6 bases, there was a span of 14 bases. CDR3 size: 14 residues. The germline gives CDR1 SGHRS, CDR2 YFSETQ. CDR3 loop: CASSLMPGNPEQYV. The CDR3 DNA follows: TGCGCCAGCAGCTTGATGCCAGGGAACCCCGAGCAGTACGTC.

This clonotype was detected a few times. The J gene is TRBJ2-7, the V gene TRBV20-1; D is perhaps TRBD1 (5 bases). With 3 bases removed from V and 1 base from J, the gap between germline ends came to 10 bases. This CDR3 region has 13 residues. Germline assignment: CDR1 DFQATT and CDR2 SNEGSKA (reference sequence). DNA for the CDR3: TGCAGTGCTAGGGACACCTTATCCTACGAGCAGTACGTC. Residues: CSARDTLSYEQYV.

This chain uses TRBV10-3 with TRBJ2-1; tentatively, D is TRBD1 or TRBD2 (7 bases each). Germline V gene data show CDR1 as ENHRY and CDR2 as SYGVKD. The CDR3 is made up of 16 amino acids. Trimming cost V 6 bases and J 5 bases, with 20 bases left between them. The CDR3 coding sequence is TGTGCCATCAGGGGGGGGCGAGGGGGCCCGAACAATGAGCAGTTCTTC. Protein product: CAIRGGRGGPNNEQFF.

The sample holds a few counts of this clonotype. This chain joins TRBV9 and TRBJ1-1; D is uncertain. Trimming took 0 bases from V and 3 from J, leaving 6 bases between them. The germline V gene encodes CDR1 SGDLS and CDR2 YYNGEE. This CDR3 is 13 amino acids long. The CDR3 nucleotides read TGTGCCAGCAGCGTAGCGGTCGACACTGAAGCTTTCTTT. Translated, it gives CASSVAVDTEAFF.

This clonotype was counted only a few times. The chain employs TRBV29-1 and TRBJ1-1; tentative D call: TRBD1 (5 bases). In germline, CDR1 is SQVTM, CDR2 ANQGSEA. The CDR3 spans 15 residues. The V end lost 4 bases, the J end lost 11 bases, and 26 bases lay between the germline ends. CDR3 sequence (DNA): TGCAGCGTTGTAGGTCGCGGCCGGGGGTTAGAAGGGGCTTTCTTT. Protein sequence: CSVVGRGRGLEGAFF.

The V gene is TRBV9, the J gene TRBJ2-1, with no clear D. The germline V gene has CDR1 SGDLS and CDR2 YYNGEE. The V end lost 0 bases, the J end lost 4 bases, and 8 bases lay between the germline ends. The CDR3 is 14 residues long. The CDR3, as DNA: TGTGCCAGCAGCGTAGCGGCAGGATACAATGAGCAGTTCTTC. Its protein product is CASSVAAGYNEQFF.

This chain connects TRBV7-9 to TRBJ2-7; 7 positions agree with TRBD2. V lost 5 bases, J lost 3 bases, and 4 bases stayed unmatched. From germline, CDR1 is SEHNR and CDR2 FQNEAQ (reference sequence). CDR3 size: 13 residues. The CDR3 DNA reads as TGTGCCAGCAGCCTCGGGGGGTTCTACGAGCAGTACGTC. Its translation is CASSLGGFYEQYV.

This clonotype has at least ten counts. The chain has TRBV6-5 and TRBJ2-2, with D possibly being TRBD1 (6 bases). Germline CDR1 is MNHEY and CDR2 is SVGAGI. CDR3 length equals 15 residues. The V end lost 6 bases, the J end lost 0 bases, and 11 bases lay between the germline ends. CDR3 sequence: CASSPGTSNTGELFF. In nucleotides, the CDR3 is TGTGCCAGCAGCCCCGGGACATCGAACACCGGGGAGCTGTTTTTT.

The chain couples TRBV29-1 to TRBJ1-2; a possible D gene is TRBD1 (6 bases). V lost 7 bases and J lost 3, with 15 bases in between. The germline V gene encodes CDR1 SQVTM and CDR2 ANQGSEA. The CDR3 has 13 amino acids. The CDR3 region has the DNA TGCAGCGCGCAGCACGAGGGGGACTATGGCTACACCTTC. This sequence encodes CSAQHEGDYGYTF.

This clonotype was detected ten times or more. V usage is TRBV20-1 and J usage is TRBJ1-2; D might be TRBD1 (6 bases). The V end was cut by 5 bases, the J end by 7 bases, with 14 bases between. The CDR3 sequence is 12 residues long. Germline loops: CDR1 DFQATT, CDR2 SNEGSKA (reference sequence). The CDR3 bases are TGCAGTGCTCCAAGGGGGTCCGGTGGCTACACCTTC. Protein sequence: CSAPRGSGGYTF.